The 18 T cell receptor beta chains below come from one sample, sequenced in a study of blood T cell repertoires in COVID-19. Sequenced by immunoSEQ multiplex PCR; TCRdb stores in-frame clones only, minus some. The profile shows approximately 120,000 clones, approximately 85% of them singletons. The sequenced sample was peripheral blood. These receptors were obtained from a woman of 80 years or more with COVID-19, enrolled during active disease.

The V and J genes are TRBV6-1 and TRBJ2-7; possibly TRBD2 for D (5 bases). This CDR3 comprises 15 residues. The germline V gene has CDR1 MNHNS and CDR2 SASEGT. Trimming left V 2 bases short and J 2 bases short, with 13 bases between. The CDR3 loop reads CASSEMNGITYEQYF. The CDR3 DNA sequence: TGTGCCAGCAGTGAAATGAACGGGATTACCTACGAGCAGTACTTC.

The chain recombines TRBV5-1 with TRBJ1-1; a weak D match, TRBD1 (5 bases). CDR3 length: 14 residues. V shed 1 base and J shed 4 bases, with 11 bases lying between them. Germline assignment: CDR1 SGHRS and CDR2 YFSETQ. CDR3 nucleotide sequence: TGCGCCAGCAGCTTGTTAGGGGAAGGCACTGAAGCTTTCTTT. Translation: CASSLLGEGTEAFF.

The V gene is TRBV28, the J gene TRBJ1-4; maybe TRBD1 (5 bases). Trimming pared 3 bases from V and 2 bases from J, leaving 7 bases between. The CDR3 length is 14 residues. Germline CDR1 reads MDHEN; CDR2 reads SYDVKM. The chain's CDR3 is CASSLGGTNEKLFF. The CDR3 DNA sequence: TGTGCCAGCAGTTTGGGGGGGACTAATGAAAAACTGTTTTTT.

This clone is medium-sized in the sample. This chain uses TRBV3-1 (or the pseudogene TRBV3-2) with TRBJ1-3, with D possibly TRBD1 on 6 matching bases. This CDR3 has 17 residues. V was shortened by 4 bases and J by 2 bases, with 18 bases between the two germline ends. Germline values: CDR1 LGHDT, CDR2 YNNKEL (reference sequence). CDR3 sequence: CASSPTRGGATGNTIYF. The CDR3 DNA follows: TGTGCCAGCAGCCCCACTCGGGGGGGGGCGACTGGAAACACCATATATTTT.

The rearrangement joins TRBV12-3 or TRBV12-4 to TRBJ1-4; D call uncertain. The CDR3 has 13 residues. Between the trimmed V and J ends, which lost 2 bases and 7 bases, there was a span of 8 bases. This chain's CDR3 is CASSLSSGEKLFF. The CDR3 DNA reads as TGTGCCAGCAGTTTAAGTAGCGGTGAAAAACTGTTTTTT.

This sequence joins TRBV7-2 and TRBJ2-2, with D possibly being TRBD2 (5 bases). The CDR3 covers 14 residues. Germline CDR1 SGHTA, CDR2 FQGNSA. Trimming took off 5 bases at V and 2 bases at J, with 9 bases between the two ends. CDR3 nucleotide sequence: TGTGCCAGCAGCCGGGGATTAAACACCGGGGAGCTGTTTTTT. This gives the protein CASSRGLNTGELFF.

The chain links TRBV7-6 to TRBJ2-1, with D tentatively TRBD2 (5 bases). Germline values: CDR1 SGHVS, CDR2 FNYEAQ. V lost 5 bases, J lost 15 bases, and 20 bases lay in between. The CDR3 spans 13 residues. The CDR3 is CASSPVVGETGFF. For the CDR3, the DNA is TGTGCCAGCAGCCCTGTCGTCGGGGAAACCGGGTTCTTC.

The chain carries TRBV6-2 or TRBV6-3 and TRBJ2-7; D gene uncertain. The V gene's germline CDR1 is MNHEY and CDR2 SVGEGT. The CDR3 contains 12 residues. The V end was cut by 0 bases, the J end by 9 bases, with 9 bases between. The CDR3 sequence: CASSYSTLTQYF. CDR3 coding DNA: TGTGCCAGCAGTTACTCGACATTAACGCAGTACTTC.

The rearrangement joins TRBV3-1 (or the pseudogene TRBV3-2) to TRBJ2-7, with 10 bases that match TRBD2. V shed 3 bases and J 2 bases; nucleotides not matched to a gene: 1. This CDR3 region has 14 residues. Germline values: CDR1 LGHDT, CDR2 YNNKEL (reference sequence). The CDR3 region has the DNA TGTGCCAGCAGCCAGACTAGCGGGCCCTACGAGCAGTACTTC. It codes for CASSQTSGPYEQYF.

The CDR3 is CASSLGAAYGYTF. The CDR3 coding sequence is TGTGCCAGCAGTTTGGGGGCAGCCTATGGCTACACCTTC. The rearrangement links TRBV6-2 or TRBV6-3 to TRBJ1-2; weak D call: TRBD1 (6 bases). Germline CDR1 MNHEY, CDR2 SVGEGT. The V and J ends lost 4 bases and 4 bases respectively, with 10 bases between them. CDR3 length equals 13 residues.

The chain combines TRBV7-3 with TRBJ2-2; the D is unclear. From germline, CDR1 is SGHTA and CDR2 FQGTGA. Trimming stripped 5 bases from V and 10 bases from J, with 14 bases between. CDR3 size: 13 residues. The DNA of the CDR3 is TGTGCCAGCAGCCTAGGCCCCGTCCCGGAGCTGTTTTTT. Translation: CASSLGPVPELFF.

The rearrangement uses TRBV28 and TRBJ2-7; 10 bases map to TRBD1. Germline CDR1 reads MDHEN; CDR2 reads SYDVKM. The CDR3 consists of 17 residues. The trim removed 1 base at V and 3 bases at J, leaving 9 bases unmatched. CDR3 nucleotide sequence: TGTGCCAGCAGTTTATTCTCAACCGGGACAGGGGTCTACGAGCAGTACTTC. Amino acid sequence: CASSLFSTGTGVYEQYF.

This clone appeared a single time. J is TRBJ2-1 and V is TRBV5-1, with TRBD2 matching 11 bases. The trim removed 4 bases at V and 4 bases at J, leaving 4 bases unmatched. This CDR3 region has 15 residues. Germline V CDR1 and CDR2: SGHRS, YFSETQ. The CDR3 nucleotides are TGCGCCAGCAGCACCGGGACTAGCGGTTACAATGAGCAGTTCTTC. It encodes CASSTGTSGYNEQFF.

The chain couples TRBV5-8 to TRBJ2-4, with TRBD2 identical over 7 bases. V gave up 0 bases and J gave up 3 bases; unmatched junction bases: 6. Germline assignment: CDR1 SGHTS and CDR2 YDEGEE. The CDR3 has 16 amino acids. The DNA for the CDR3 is TGTGCCAGCAGCTTGGCCCCTAGCGGCTTCAAAAACATTCAGTACTTC. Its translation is CASSLAPSGFKNIQYF.

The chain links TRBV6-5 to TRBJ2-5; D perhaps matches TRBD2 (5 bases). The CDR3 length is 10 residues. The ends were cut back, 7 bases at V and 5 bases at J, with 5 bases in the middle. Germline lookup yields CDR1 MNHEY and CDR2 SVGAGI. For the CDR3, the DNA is TGTGCCAGCACGGGGGAGACCCAGTACTTC. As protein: CASTGETQYF.

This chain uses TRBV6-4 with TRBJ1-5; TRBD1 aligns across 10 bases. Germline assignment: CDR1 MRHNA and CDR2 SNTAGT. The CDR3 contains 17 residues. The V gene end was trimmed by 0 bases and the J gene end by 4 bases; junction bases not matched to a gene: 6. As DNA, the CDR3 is TGTGCCAGCAGTGACTCTGGAGACAGGGGGCGGAATCAGCCCCAGCATTTT. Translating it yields CASSDSGDRGRNQPQHF.

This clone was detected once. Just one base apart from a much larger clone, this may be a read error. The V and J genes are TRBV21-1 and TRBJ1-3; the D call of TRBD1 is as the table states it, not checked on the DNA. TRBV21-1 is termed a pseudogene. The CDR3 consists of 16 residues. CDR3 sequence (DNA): TGTGTCAGCAGCATTTATGCGACAGGGGTCGGAAACACCATATATTTT. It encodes CVSSIYATGVGNTIYF.

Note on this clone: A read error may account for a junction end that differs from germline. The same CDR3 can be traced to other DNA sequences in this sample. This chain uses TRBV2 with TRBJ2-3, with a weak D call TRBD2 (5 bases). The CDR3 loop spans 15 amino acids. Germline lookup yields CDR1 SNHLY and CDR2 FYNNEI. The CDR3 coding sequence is TGTGCCAGCAGTGTCCCGGGAACTCAAACAGATACGCAATATTTT. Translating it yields CASSVPGTQTDTQYF.